The 12 T cell receptor beta chains in this list originate from one sample, sequenced in a study of T cells in Graves' hyperthyroidism and ophthalmopathy. What was amplified from RNA transcripts were TCR beta CDR3 regions. Initially, a first-round RT-PCR of the TCR CDR3 employed the HTBI primer set. TCRdb recomputed calls from the multiplex PCR reads with MiXCR, one row per CDR3 protein. Seen here are a few hundred thousand distinct CDR3 sequences, 13% to 15% observed once, and the top ten hold 13%. The sample taken for sequencing was blood. Every receptor here comes from a middle-aged woman with Graves' hyperthyroidism that later progressed to Graves' ophthalmopathy.

This clonotype showed up many times. This chain joins TRBV28 and TRBJ2-1; a weak D match, TRBD2 (6 bases). The CDR3 extends over 15 amino acids. Looked up from germline, CDR1 is MDHEN and CDR2 is SYDVKM. V shed 5 bases and J shed 3 bases, with 14 bases lying between them. CDR3 sequence: CASSTVVADYNEQFF. The CDR3 DNA sequence: TGTGCCAGCAGTACCGTGGTAGCGGACTACAATGAGCAGTTCTTC. Filled out from reference TRBV28 and TRBJ2-1, the complete variable domain reads DVKVTQSSRYLVKRTGEKVFLECVQDMDHENMFWYRQDPGLGLRLIYFSYDVKMKEKGDIPEGYSVSREKKERFSLILESASTNQTSMYLCASSTVVADYNEQFFGPGTRLTVL.

Many counts were recorded for this clonotype. The chain uses TRBV27 and TRBJ2-2; 7 positions agree with TRBD2. Germline V gives CDR1 MNHEY, CDR2 SMNVEV (reference sequence). J lost 1 base, V lost 0 bases, and 5 bases had no gene match. This CDR3 contains 17 residues. The CDR3 DNA sequence: TGTGCCAGCAGTTTATCTAGACTAGCCCAGAACACCGGGGAGCTGTTTTTT. Translated, it gives CASSLSRLAQNTGELFF.

At least ten counts were recorded for this clonotype. CDR3 DNA sequence: TGTGCCAGCAGCGTAGGGAGAGACCCTCCAACTAATGAAAAACTGTTTTTT. Its protein is CASSVGRDPPTNEKLFF. The V gene is TRBV9, the J gene TRBJ1-4, with D hard to call. CDR1 is SGDLS, CDR2 YYNGEE, per germline. The length of the CDR3 is 17 residues. Deletions cut 0 bases from V and 0 bases from J, with 12 bases between.

This clonotype was counted many times. The chain carries TRBV12-3 or TRBV12-4 and TRBJ2-2; possibly TRBD2 for D (6 bases). The CDR3 length is 16 residues. With 6 bases removed from V and 0 bases from J, the gap between germline ends came to 14 bases. In nucleotides, the CDR3 is TGTGCCAGCAGACCAGAGGGACTGACGAACACCGGGGAGCTGTTTTTT. It translates to CASRPEGLTNTGELFF.

This clonotype was recorded a few times. The rearrangement joins TRBV4-1 to TRBJ1-3, with D perhaps TRBD1 (6 bases). The CDR3 runs 18 residues. Between the trimmed V and J ends, which lost 0 bases and 0 bases, there was a span of 15 bases. Germline loops: CDR1 MGHRA, CDR2 YSYEKL. As DNA, the CDR3 is TGCGCCAGCAGCCAAGATCTGGACAGCTCCTTCTCTGGAAACACCATATATTTT. Its translation: CASSQDLDSSFSGNTIYF.

The gene calls are TRBV4-1 and TRBJ2-1; 8 nucleotides align to TRBD2. V trimming: 1 base; J trimming: 7 bases; junction bases outside the gene matches: 12. This CDR3 is built from 17 residues. Looked up from germline, CDR1 is MGHRA and CDR2 is YSYEKL. CDR3 in DNA: TGCGCCAGCAGCCAAGGTGTTGCAAGCGGGAGAGGGAATGAGCAGTTCTTC. Translation gives CASSQGVASGRGNEQFF.

The sample holds a few counts of this clonotype. A much more abundant neighbour one base away suggests this may be a read error. The chain combines TRBV20-1 with TRBJ2-7, with 10 bases identical to TRBD2. This CDR3 is built from 14 residues. In germline, CDR1 is DFQATT, CDR2 SNEGSKA (reference sequence). Written as DNA, the CDR3 is TGCAGTGCTAGGCCTAGCGGGAGAAACTACGACCAGTACTTC. This translates into CSARPSGRNYDQYF.

This chain connects TRBV6-1 to TRBJ2-3; D might be TRBD1 (5 bases). V shed 6 bases and J shed 0 bases, with 10 bases lying between them. Germline lookup yields CDR1 MNHNS and CDR2 SASEGT. There are 14 residues in the CDR3. CDR3 region: CASRDTASTDTQYF. The CDR3, as DNA: TGTGCCAGCAGGGACACTGCTAGCACAGATACGCAGTATTTT.

In this sample, this clonotype turned up a few times. The V call is TRBV20-1, the J call TRBJ1-5; TRBD1 is a possible D gene (5 bases). Trimming cost V 2 bases and J 2 bases, with 10 bases left between them. This CDR3 is 14 amino acids long. CDR1 and CDR2 (germline): DFQATT, SNEGSKA (reference sequence). CDR3 sequence: CSARRGRGNQPQHF. The CDR3 nucleotides are TGCAGTGCTAGAAGGGGCCGGGGCAATCAGCCCCAGCATTTT.

This clonotype was counted ten times or more. The J gene is TRBJ2-3, the V gene TRBV13, with 12 bases matching TRBD2. Germline V CDR1 and CDR2: PRHDT, FYEKMQ (reference sequence). Trimming at V came to 5 bases and at J to 4 bases, leaving 16 bases not matched to a gene. The CDR3 has 19 residues. The CDR3 reads CASSHSGLLAGGRADTQYF. The CDR3 nucleotides read TGTGCCAGCAGCCACTCGGGGCTTCTAGCGGGAGGGCGGGCAGATACGCAGTATTTT.

The table lists this clonotype with a few counts. The chain has TRBV20-1 and TRBJ2-7; possibly TRBD2 for D (5 bases). V was pared by 6 bases and J by 0 bases, with 15 bases between. The CDR3 is 14 amino acids. Germline CDR1 reads DFQATT; CDR2 reads SNEGSKA (reference sequence). The CDR3 protein is CSATKIASSYEQYF. CDR3 bases: TGCAGTGCAACGAAAATAGCGTCCTCCTACGAGCAGTACTTC.

CDR3 in amino acids: CASSPDPTGVQPQHF. The CDR3 bases are TGTGCCAGCAGTCCAGACCCGACAGGGGTTCAGCCCCAGCATTTT. V gene TRBV28 combines with J gene TRBJ1-5, with TRBD1 identical over 8 bases. Unmatched junction bases numbered 9, after V lost 5 bases and J lost 6 bases. Germline CDR1 is MDHEN and CDR2 is SYDVKM. The CDR3 length is 15 residues.